This T cell receptor (beta chain) was obtained from a study of cytomegalovirus exposure and HLA in healthy donors. Notes on the study in general: Previous analysis showed most TCR beta V segments were productive about 90% or about 30% of the time.

Germline CDR1 SGHRS, CDR2 YFSETQ. V was pared by 0 bases and J by 0 bases, with 7 bases between. The CDR3 covers 15 residues. With respect to this clone: The antigen remains unidentified.

In the PCR, 60 Vbeta and 13 Jbeta primers were used. The protocol was immunoSEQ multiplex PCR, while the TCRdb copy is restricted to in-frame clones and leaves out a portion. The profile shows approximately 140,000 clones, roughly 80% of them singletons. V usage is TRBV5-1 and J usage is TRBJ2-1; D is unresolved. The clonotype originates from a female donor in good health and CMV-seronegative. What was sequenced was PBMCs. CDR3 sequence reads: CASSLVQSSYNEQFF. The CDR3 DNA sequence: TGCGCCAGCAGCTTGGTACAGAGCTCCTACAATGAGCAGTTCTTC.